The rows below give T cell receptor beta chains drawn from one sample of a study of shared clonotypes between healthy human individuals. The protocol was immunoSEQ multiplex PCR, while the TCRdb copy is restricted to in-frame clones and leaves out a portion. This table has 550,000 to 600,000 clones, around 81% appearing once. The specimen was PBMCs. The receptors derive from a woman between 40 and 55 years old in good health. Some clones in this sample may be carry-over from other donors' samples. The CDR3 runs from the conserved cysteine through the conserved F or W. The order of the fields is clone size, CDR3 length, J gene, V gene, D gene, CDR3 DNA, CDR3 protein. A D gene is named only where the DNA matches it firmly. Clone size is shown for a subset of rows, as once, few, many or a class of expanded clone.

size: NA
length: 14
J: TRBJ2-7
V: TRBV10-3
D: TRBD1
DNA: TGTGCCATCAGTGGAGCGACAGGGCTCTACGAGCAGTACTTC
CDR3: CAISGATGLYEQYF

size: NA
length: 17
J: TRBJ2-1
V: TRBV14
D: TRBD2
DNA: TGTGCCAGCAGCCCCCTACTGTTAGCGGGAGGGAATAATGAGCAGTTCTTC
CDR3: CASSPLLLAGGNNEQFF

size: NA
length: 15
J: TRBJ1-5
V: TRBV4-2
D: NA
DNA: TGTGCCAGCAGCTTGGCGGAAAGAGAGGATCAGCCCCAGCATTTT
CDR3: CASSLAEREDQPQHF

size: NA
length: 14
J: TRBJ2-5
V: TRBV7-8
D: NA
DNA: TGTGCCAGCAGCTTAAACCGTAACCAAGAGACCCAGTACTTC
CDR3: CASSLNRNQETQYF

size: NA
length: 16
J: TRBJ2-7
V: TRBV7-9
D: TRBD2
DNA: TGTGCCAGCAGCCTCGCGGGGACTAGCGGGTGGTACGAGCAGTACTTC
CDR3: CASSLAGTSGWYEQYF

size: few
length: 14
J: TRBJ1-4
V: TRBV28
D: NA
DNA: TGTGCCAGCAGTTTCCGGGGGCGAGCTGAAAAACTGTTTTTT
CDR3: CASSFRGRAEKLFF

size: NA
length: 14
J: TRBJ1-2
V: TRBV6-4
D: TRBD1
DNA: TGTGCCAGCAGTCCCTCCGGGACAGCTTATGGCTACACCTTC
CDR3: CASSPSGTAYGYTF

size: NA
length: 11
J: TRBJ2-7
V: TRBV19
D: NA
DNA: TGTGCCAGTAGTGGCGGTGACGAGCAGTACTTC
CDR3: CASSGGDEQYF

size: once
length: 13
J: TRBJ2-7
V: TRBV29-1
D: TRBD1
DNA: TGCAGCGCCGGACAGGGGATCTCCTACGAGCAGTACTTC
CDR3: CSAGQGISYEQYF

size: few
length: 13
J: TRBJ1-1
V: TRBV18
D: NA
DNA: TGTGCCAGCTCACCAGGCAGGGAATTTGAAGCTTTCTTT
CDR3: CASSPGREFEAFF

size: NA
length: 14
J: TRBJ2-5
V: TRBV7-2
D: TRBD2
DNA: TGTGCCAGCAGCCCGGGGGGGGATGAGAGGCCCCAGTACTTC
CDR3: CASSPGGDERPQYF

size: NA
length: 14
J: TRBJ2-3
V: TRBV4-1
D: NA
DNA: TGCGCCAGCAGCCAAGTAGGGTTGGCAGATACGCAGTATTTT
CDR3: CASSQVGLADTQYF

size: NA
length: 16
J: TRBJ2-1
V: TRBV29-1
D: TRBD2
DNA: TGCAGCGTTCCCATGACTAGCGGGATTTCTTACAATGAGCAGTTCTTC
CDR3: CSVPMTSGISYNEQFF

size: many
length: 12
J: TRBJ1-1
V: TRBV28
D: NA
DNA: TGTGCCTCCAAAACAGGGAACACTGAAGCTTTCTTT
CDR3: CASKTGNTEAFF

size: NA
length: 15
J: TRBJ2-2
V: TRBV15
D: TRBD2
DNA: TGTGCCACCAGAGAGGGACTAGCCGGCACCGGGGAGCTGTTTTTT
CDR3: CATREGLAGTGELFF

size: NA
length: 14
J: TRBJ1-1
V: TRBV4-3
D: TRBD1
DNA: TGCGCCAGCACGCCTCACAGGGGGAACACTGAAGCTTTCTTT
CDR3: CASTPHRGNTEAFF

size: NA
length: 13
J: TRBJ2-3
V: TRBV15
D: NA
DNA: TGTGCCACCAGCATACCCTTGCCAGATACGCAGTATTTT
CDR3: CATSIPLPDTQYF

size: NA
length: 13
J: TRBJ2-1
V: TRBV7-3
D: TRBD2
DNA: TGTGCCAGCAGCAAACTAGCGGGAGATGAGCAGTTCTTC
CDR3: CASSKLAGDEQFF

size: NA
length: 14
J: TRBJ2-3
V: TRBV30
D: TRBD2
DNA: TGTGCCTGGGGGAAGCGGGAAACCACAGATACGCAGTATTTT
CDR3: CAWGKRETTDTQYF

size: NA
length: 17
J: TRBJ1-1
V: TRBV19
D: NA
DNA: TGTGCCAGTAGTTTACAGGCGTTGGCAGGAATGAACACTGAAGCTTTCTTT
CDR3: CASSLQALAGMNTEAFF

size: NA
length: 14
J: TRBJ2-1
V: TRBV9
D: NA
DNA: TGTGCCAGCAGCGTAGTGACAGCGGGCAATGAGCAGTTCTTC
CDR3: CASSVVTAGNEQFF

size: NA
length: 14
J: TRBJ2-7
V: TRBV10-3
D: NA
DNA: TGTGCCATCAGTGGGATCGGCGGACCCTACGAGCAGTACTTC
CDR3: CAISGIGGPYEQYF

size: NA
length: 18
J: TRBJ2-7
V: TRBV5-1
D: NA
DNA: TGCGCCAGCAGCTTGGTAGCTAGCCAGCGAGGGGAATTCTACGAGCAGTACTTC
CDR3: CASSLVASQRGEFYEQYF

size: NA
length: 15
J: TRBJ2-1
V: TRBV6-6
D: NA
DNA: TGTGCCAGCAGTTACCCCCGGATGGGGGGCGATGAGCAGTTCTTC
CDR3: CASSYPRMGGDEQFF

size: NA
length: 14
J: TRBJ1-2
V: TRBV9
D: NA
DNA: TGTGCCAGCAGCGTAGGCGGACCTAACTATGGCTACACCTTC
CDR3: CASSVGGPNYGYTF

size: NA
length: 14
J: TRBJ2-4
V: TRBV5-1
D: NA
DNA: TGCGCCAGCAGCCCAGCGGTAGCCAAAAACATTCAGTACTTC
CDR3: CASSPAVAKNIQYF

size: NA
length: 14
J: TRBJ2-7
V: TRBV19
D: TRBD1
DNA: TGTGCCAGTAGCCAGGACAGGTGGGGCTACGAGCAGTACTTC
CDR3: CASSQDRWGYEQYF

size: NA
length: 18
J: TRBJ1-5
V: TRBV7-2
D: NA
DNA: TGTGCCAGCAGCTTATCCCCGGGGGGTAGTGGTAGCAATCAGCCCCAGCATTTT
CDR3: CASSLSPGGSGSNQPQHF

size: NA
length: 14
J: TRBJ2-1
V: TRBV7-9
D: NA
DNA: TGTGCCAGCAGCTTAGAGTACTCCTACAATGAGCAGTTCTTC
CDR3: CASSLEYSYNEQFF

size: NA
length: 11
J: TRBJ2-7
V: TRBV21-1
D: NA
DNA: TGTGCCAGCGGCCTACTGGGCGAGCAGTACTTC
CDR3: CASGLLGEQYF

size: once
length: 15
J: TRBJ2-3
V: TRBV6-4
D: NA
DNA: TGTGCCAGCAGTGACTTGTTTAGCCCCGTAGATACGCAGTATTTT
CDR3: CASSDLFSPVDTQYF

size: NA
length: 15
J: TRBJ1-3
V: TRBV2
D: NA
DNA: TGTGCCAGAGGGGCCTCGGTGGGGTCTGGAAACACCATATATTTT
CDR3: CARGASVGSGNTIYF

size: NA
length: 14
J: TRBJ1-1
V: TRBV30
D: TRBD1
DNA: TGTGCCTGGAAAAGAGGAGGGGGCGGCACTGAAGCTTTCTTT
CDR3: CAWKRGGGGTEAFF

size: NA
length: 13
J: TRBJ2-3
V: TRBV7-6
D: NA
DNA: TGTGCCAGCAGCTTAGAGAGCCCAGATACGCAGTATTTT
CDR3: CASSLESPDTQYF

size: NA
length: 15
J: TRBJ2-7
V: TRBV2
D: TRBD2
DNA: TGTGCCAGCAGACTTTCGCGGGAGGCCCCCTACGAGCAGTACTTC
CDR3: CASRLSREAPYEQYF

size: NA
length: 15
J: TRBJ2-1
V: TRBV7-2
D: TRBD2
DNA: TGTGCCAGCAACCCAAGCGGGAGGAGGAACAATGAGCAGTTCTTC
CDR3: CASNPSGRRNNEQFF

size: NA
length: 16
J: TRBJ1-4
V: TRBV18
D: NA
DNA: TGTGCCAGCTCACCACTAGCCGGGACACAGAATGAAAAACTGTTTTTT
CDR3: CASSPLAGTQNEKLFF